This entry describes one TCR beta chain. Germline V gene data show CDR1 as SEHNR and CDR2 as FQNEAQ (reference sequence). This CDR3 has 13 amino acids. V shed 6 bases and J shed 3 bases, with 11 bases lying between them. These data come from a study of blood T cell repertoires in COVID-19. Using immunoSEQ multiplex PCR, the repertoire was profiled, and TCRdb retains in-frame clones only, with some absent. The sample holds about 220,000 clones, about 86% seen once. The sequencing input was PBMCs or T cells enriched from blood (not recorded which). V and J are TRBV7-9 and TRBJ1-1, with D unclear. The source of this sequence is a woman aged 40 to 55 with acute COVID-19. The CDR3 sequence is CASSYVSYTEAFF. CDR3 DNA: TGTGCCAGCAGTTACGTCAGTTACACTGAAGCTTTCTTT.